These T cell receptor beta chains were read from a single sample in a study of OX40 agonist ivuxolimab in advanced cancers. Data came from immunoSEQ multiplex PCR; TCRdb stores just in-frame clones and leaves some out. The sample yields roughly 100,000 clones, around 91% seen once. Sequencing used CD4+ or CD8+ T cells sorted from blood, obtained in a trial of the OX40 agonist ivuxolimab. The receptors come from an adult with an advanced solid tumor such as melanoma, head and neck, liver or kidney cancer. Each CDR3 is given with its conserved first and last residue. Fields, in order: J gene, D gene, V gene, clone size, CDR3 DNA, CDR3 protein. The D gene is left open where the match is weak. Clone size is given for some rows only: seen once, a few or many times, or a class if the clone is expanded.

TRBJ2-7	-	TRBV18	-	TGTGCCAGCTCACCGGACCAGGCCAGCGAGCAGTACTTC	CASSPDQASEQYF
TRBJ2-7	-	TRBV7-2	-	TGTGCCAGCAGCTTAGACCATCAGGGAAGACTCTACGAGCAGTACTTC	CASSLDHQGRLYEQYF
TRBJ2-1	-	TRBV10-3	few	TGTGCCTCAAAGAGGGGCGTATCGATAGGACGCAATGAGCAGTTCTTC	CASKRGVSIGRNEQFF
TRBJ2-3	TRBD2	TRBV19	many	TGTGCCAGTAGTATTGCCGGGACTAGCGGGAGTATCACGCAGTATTTT	CASSIAGTSGSITQYF
TRBJ2-1	TRBD2	TRBV6-1	-	TGTGCCAGCAGTGAACTTGGCGGGAGTCTCAATGAGCAGTTCTTC	CASSELGGSLNEQFF
TRBJ1-6	TRBD1	TRBV5-6	-	TGTGCCAGCAGCTCGACAGGGCCCCTCCACTTT	CASSSTGPLHF
TRBJ2-3	-	TRBV19	once	TGTGCCAGTAGTATAGGGGGAGATCAATCAGATACGCAGTATTTT	CASSIGGDQSDTQYF
TRBJ2-1	-	TRBV7-9	-	TGTGCCAGCAGCCCCTTGGATGAGCAGTTCTTC	CASSPLDEQFF
TRBJ2-3	-	TRBV7-3	-	TGTGCCAGCAGCCTGCTGGGCACAAGCACAGATACGCAGTATTTT	CASSLLGTSTDTQYF
TRBJ2-7	-	TRBV7-2	-	TGTGCCAGCAGCTTGGGGGAGGCCTGGTCCTACGAGCAGTACTTC	CASSLGEAWSYEQYF
TRBJ1-4	-	TRBV28	-	TGTGCCAGCAGTTCGGCGGGCAGGGCCGGGGTTTATGCAAAACTGTTTTTT	CASSSAGRAGVYAKLFF
TRBJ2-7	-	TRBV7-9	-	TGTGCCAGCAGCTTAGATTGTGATTTGGGACAATGCTCCTACGAGCAGTACTTC	CASSLDCDLGQCSYEQYF
TRBJ1-2	-	TRBV19	-	TGTGCCAGTAATCTCGGGATATCCTATGGCTACACCTTC	CASNLGISYGYTF
TRBJ2-3	-	TRBV7-9	-	TGTGCCAGCAGCCCAGGGCAGCTAATCACAGATACGCAGTATTTT	CASSPGQLITDTQYF
TRBJ1-2	TRBD1	TRBV5-1	once	TGCGCCAGCAGCCTGGGACAGAACTATGGCTACACCTTC	CASSLGQNYGYTF
TRBJ1-1	-	TRBV7-3	-	TGTGCCAGCAGCCCAGGGGCCACCACTGAAGCTTTCTTT	CASSPGATTEAFF
TRBJ1-5	-	TRBV2	few	TGTGCCAGCAGTGAAGGGGTATATCAGCCCCAGCATTTT	CASSEGVYQPQHF
TRBJ2-7	-	TRBV9	-	TGTGCCAGCAGCGTAGTACGGGTATTACGACACTACGAGCAGTACTTC	CASSVVRVLRHYEQYF
TRBJ1-1	-	TRBV19	few	TGTGCCAGTACTTACACGGGGGAAGCTTTCTTT	CASTYTGEAFF
TRBJ1-4	TRBD1	TRBV6-1	-	TGTGCCAGCAGTCTTTGGGACAGGGAAAATGAAAAACTGTTTTTT	CASSLWDRENEKLFF
TRBJ2-7	-	TRBV6-5	-	TGTGCCAGCAGTTTAGGGCAGGGAGACGAGCAGTACTTC	CASSLGQGDEQYF
TRBJ1-1	-	TRBV6-5	once	TGTGCCAGCAGTTATGAGGCAGGGAACACTGAAGCTTTCTTT	CASSYEAGNTEAFF
TRBJ2-1	-	TRBV7-2	once	TGTGCCAGCAGCTTAGCGGCTAGGAGGTACTACAATGAGCAGTTCTTC	CASSLAARRYYNEQFF
TRBJ1-1	TRBD1	TRBV7-9	-	TGTGCCAGCAGCGATGGGACAGACACTGAAGCTTTCTTT	CASSDGTDTEAFF
TRBJ2-7	-	TRBV11-2	-	TGTGCCAGCAGCCCCATGTATGGACAGAGCTACGAGCAGTACTTC	CASSPMYGQSYEQYF
TRBJ1-3	-	TRBV5-4	-	TGTGCCAGCAGCGATGCTAGGGGATTATCTGGAAACACCATATATTTT	CASSDARGLSGNTIYF
TRBJ2-5	-	TRBV6-6	-	TGTGCCAGCAGCTACGACATGGACGGGGTAAAGCAGTACTTC	CASSYDMDGVKQYF
TRBJ2-7	-	TRBV7-2	once	TGTGCCAGCAGCTTGAGGAGCGGAGCCTACGAGCAGTACTTC	CASSLRSGAYEQYF
TRBJ1-2	-	TRBV5-4	-	TGTGCCAGCATCTCTCGGGGAAACTATGGCTACACCTTC	CASISRGNYGYTF
TRBJ2-1	TRBD2	TRBV7-7	-	TGTGCTAGCAGCTTAGCCGGGGGGTACAATGAGCAGTTCTTC	CASSLAGGYNEQFF
TRBJ2-3	-	TRBV6-5	-	TGTGCCAGCAGTTACTCTGGCGGGACTAGCACAGATACGCAGTATTTT	CASSYSGGTSTDTQYF
TRBJ2-5	-	TRBV6-6	-	TGTGCCAGCAGTTACTCAGCCGGGGCCCAGTACTTC	CASSYSAGAQYF
TRBJ2-1	-	TRBV7-3	-	TGTGCCAGCAGCCCCTTTACTAGGTTACTCGATGAGCAGTTCTTC	CASSPFTRLLDEQFF